This T cell receptor (beta chain) stems from a study of PD-1 blockade in classical Hodgkin lymphoma. Study-level findings and limits: It was reported that newly diagnosed patients had less baseline TCR diversity than healthy donors. Those achieving complete response showed baseline diversity like newly diagnosed patients.

Data came from immunoSEQ multiplex PCR; TCRdb stores just in-frame clones and leaves some out. The sample shows roughly 52,000 clones, about 89% of them seen only once. This CDR3 contains 16 residues. V lost 3 bases to trimming and J lost 0 bases, with 12 bases between them. CDR1 MDHEN and CDR2 SYDVKM come from the germline V gene. A note on this clone: Its antigen is not identified.

This sample's time point: cycle 4 day 1 (C4D1), after five to seven weeks of nivolumab. Every patient experienced relapse after autologous stem cell transplantation, and brentuximab vedotin exposure varied. The chain employs TRBV28 and TRBJ2-1; D remains ambiguous. The sequencing here drew on peripheral blood mononuclear cells (PBMCs), taken before the fourth cycle of nivolumab. The receptor was derived from a human donor with classical Hodgkin lymphoma. The CDR3, as DNA: TGTGCCAGCAGTTTTCATCGTGGGTCCTCCTACAATGAGCAGTTCTTC. This gives the protein CASSFHRGSSYNEQFF.